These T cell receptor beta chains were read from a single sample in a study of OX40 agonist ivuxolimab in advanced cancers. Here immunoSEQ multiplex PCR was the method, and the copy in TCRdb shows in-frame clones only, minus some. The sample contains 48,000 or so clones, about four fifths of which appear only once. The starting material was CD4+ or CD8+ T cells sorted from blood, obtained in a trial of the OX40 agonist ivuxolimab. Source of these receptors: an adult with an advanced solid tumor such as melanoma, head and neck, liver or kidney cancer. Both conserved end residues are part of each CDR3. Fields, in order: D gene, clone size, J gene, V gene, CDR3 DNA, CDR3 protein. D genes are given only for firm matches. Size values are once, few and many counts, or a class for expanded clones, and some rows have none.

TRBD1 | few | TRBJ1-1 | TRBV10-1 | TGCGCCAGCATCCTACAGGGGGCGCGGTCTGAAGCTTTCTTT | CASILQGARSEAFF
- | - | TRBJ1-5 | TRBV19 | TGTGCCAGTAGTTCCGGACAGACCTATCAGCCCCAGCATTTT | CASSSGQTYQPQHF
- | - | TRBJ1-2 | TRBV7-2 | TGTGCCAGCAGCTTAGTTGGGGGGCAGGCAGGCTACACCTTC | CASSLVGGQAGYTF
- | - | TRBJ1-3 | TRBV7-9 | TGTGCCAGTAGCCGGGGCCGGGGAAACACCATATATTTT | CASSRGRGNTIYF
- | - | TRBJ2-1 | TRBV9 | TGTGCCAGCAGCGTAGGAGCAGGAGCCTCCTACAATGAGCAGTTCTTC | CASSVGAGASYNEQFF
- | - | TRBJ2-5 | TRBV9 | TGTGCCAGCAGCCCGGGGGCGGGGGCCGTTAACTTC | CASSPGAGAVNF
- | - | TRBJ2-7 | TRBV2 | TGTGCCAGCAGGGGGCGGGAATCCTCCTACGAGCAGTACTTC | CASRGRESSYEQYF
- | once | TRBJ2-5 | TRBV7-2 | TGTGCCAGCAGCTTTAGGGTCGGGACAATGGGAGAGACCCAGTACTTC | CASSFRVGTMGETQYF
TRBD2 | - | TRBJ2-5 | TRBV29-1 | TGCAGCGTTGGTGGGACTAGCGGGAGAAGGAAGCAGTACTTC | CSVGGTSGRRKQYF
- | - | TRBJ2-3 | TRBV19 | TGTGCCAGTAGTATAGGGAGGGATACGCAGTATTTT | CASSIGRDTQYF
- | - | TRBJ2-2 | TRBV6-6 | TGTGCCAGCAGTTTAGGGGTCCCCGGGGAGCTGTTTTTT | CASSLGVPGELFF
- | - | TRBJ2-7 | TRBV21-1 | TGTGCCAGCAGCAAAAAGGGCTTAGAGAGCGGGAGGGCCATGTCCTACGAGCAGTACTTC | CASSKKGLESGRAMSYEQYF
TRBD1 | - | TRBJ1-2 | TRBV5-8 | TGTGCCAGCAGCTCACAGGGGCTGCACTATGGCTACACCTTC | CASSSQGLHYGYTF
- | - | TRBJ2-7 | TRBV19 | TGTGCCAGTATCACTGTGTCGGAGCGTGCCTACGAGCAGTACTTC | CASITVSERAYEQYF
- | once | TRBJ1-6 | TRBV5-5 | TGTGCCAGCAGCTTGCAATCGGACAGTACGGCTTCACCCCTCCACTTT | CASSLQSDSTASPLHF
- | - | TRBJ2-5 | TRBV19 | TGTGCCAGTAGTATAGACCCTGGGGAGACCCAGTACTTC | CASSIDPGETQYF
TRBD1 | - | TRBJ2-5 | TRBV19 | TGTGCCAGTAGTACGACAGGGGGCTCAGAGACCCAGTACTTC | CASSTTGGSETQYF
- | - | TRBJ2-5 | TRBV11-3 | TGTGCCAGCAGCTTAGGTAGCAGGGTACAAGAGACCCAGTACTTC | CASSLGSRVQETQYF
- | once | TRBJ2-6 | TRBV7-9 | TGTGCCAGCAGCTTACCCCGGGACGGAACTGCTTCTGGGGCCAACGTCCTGACTTTC | CASSLPRDGTASGANVLTF
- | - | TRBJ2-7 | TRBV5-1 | TGCGCCAGCAGCTTAAGCATCTTTCCATCCCCCTACGAGCAGTACTTC | CASSLSIFPSPYEQYF
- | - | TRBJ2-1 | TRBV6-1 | TGTGCCAGCAGTGATCGGACAGGGTTTCTAGCGGACGACAATGAGCAGTTCTTC | CASSDRTGFLADDNEQFF
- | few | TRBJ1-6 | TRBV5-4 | TGTGCCAGCAGCTTGAAGGGTTCCTATAATTCACCCCTCCACTTT | CASSLKGSYNSPLHF
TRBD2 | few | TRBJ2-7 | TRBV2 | TGTGCCAGCAGTGTGGAGCGGGGGAGAGCCTACGAGCAGTACTTC | CASSVERGRAYEQYF
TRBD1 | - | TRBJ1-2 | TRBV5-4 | TGTGCCAGCAGCTTGGGGGGACAGTCCTATGGCTACACCTTC | CASSLGGQSYGYTF
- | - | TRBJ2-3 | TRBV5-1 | TGCGCCAGCAGCCTAGAAAGGACAGATACGCAGTATTTT | CASSLERTDTQYF
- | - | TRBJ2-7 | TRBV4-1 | TGCGCCAGCAGCCAAGATGGCCGGTCCTACGAGCAGTACTTC | CASSQDGRSYEQYF
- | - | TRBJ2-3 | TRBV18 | TGTGCCAGCTCACCACCGTTAGAATATAGCACAGATACGCAGTATTTT | CASSPPLEYSTDTQYF
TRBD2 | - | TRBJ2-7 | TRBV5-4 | TGTGCCAGCAGCTCCGGGACTAGCGACCTTCTTGAGCAGTACTTC | CASSSGTSDLLEQYF
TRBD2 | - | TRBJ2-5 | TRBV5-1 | TGCGCCAGCAGCTTGCGGGAGGGGGAGACCCAGTACTTC | CASSLREGETQYF
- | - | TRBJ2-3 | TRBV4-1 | TGCGCCAGCAGCCAAGGTAGGGTGGCAGATACGCAGTATTTT | CASSQGRVADTQYF
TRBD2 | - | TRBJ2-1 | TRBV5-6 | TGTGCCAGCAGCACGACTAGCCAGAGCTACAATGAGCAGTTCTTC | CASSTTSQSYNEQFF
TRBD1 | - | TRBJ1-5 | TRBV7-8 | TGTGCCAGCAGCTTAGCCGGGACAGTTAGCAATCAGCCCCAGCATTTT | CASSLAGTVSNQPQHF
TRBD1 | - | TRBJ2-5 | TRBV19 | TGTGCCAGTAGTATAGTGGCAACTAACAGGGGATGGAGCGGTCAAGAGACCCAGTACTTC | CASSIVATNRGWSGQETQYF
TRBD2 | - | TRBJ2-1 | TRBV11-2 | TGTGCCAGCAGCCCAGCGGGGCTTTCTCACAATGAGCAGTTCTTC | CASSPAGLSHNEQFF
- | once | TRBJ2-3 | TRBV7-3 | TGTGCCAGCAGCTTGCGGCCCGGGCATGGCACAGATACGCAGTATTTT | CASSLRPGHGTDTQYF
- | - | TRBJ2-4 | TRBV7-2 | TGTGCCAGCAGCTTAGGAGGGACTCAAAACATTCAGTACTTC | CASSLGGTQNIQYF
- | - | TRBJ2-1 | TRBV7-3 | TGTGCCAGCAGCTTTAGCGTCTACAATGAGCAGTTCTTC | CASSFSVYNEQFF
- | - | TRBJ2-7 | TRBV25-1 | TGTGCCAGCAGGGGGGCGCAAGAGCAGTACTTC | CASRGAQEQYF
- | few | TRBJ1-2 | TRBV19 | TGTGCCAGTAGTTGGCGGGCAGGAGGCTACACCTTC | CASSWRAGGYTF
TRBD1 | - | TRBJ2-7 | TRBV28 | TGTGCCAGCAGTCCTCCCAGGGGGTCCTCCTACGAGCAGTACTTC | CASSPPRGSSYEQYF